Below, 8 T cell receptor beta chains from the same sample are listed, as sequenced in a study of blood T cell repertoires in COVID-19. Assay used: immunoSEQ multiplex PCR; TCRdb lists only in-frame clones, some missing. The sample has about 170,000 clones, around 83% seen once; the top ten hold approximately 18%. Input material: peripheral blood. The source of these receptors is a woman in her seventies who had recovered from COVID-19.

This clone was seen a handful of times. The V call is TRBV28, the J call TRBJ1-1, with 8 bases aligning to TRBD1. CDR1 MDHEN and CDR2 SYDVKM come from the germline V gene. The V segment lost 6 bases and the J segment 1 base; nucleotides outside the gene matches: 10. The CDR3 totals 16 residues. The CDR3 DNA is TGTGCCAGCAGCTCTTCGCCGGGACAGGAGAACACTGAAGCTTTCTTT. Translating it yields CASSSSPGQENTEAFF.

The chain is built from TRBV19 and TRBJ1-5, with D possibly TRBD1 on 5 matching bases. Germline V gene lookup returns CDR1 LNHDA and CDR2 SQIVND (reference sequence). Trimming took off 6 bases at V and 3 bases at J, with 15 bases between the two ends. There are 15 residues in the CDR3. CDR3 coding DNA: TGTGCCAGTAGCCCCCCGGGGGGGACCAATCAGCCCCAGCATTTT. Translation: CASSPPGGTNQPQHF. Using reference TRBV19 and TRBJ1-5 for the parts outside the CDR3, the full variable domain is DGGITQSPKYLFRKEGQNVTLSCEQNLNHDAMYWYRQDPGQGLRLIYYSQIVNDFQKGDIAEGYSVSREKKESFPLTVTSAQKNPTAFYLCASSPPGGTNQPQHFGDGTRLSIL.

The V gene is TRBV9, the J gene TRBJ1-5; the match to TRBD1 covers 9 bases. CDR1 and CDR2 from the germline V gene are SGDLS and YYNGEE. The CDR3 has 15 residues. The J segment lost 5 bases and the V segment lost 4 bases, leaving 7 bases of the junction unmatched. The CDR3 protein is CASSLGTGRHQPQHF. CDR3 nucleotide sequence: TGTGCCAGCAGCCTCGGGACAGGGAGACATCAGCCCCAGCATTTT.

The chain carries TRBV3-1 (or the pseudogene TRBV3-2) and TRBJ2-7, with D possibly TRBD1 on 6 matching bases. This CDR3 is built from 15 residues. The ends were cut back, 4 bases at V and 3 bases at J, with 16 bases in the middle. Germline V gene data show CDR1 as LGHDT and CDR2 as YNNKEL (reference sequence). This CDR3 reads CASSRGWDTDYEQYF. The CDR3 DNA is TGTGCCAGCAGCCGTGGATGGGACACAGACTACGAGCAGTACTTC.

The chain links TRBV2 to TRBJ2-6, with no clear D. Trimming pared 8 bases from V and 0 bases from J, leaving 8 bases between. From germline, CDR1 is SNHLY and CDR2 FYNNEI. CDR3 length: 14 residues. The CDR3 loop is CASLRSSGANVLTF. The CDR3 DNA is TGTGCCAGCCTGCGGAGCTCTGGGGCCAACGTCCTGACTTTC.

The chain has TRBV5-1 and TRBJ2-5, with a possible D match to TRBD1 (5 bases). V lost 4 bases to trimming and J lost 1 base, with 14 bases between them. The CDR3 is 15 amino acids. The germline gives CDR1 SGHRS, CDR2 YFSETQ. The CDR3 DNA follows: TGCGCCAGCAGCCAAACCACAGGTCCCCAAGAGACCCAGTACTTC. Encoded protein: CASSQTTGPQETQYF.

This chain links TRBV11-3 with TRBJ2-1, with 10 positions matching TRBD1. The CDR3 is made up of 15 amino acids. The germline V gene has CDR1 SGHNT and CDR2 YENEEA. Germline trimming cut 5 bases from V and 5 bases from J; bases unmatched to any gene: 6. CDR3 nucleotides: TGTGCCAGCAGCCTTGGGACAGGGGTCGACAATGAGCAGTTCTTC. Protein product: CASSLGTGVDNEQFF.

This chain connects TRBV30 to TRBJ2-3; a possible D gene is TRBD2 (6 bases). This CDR3 comprises 15 residues. Trimming removed 2 bases at V and 4 bases at J, with 16 bases between. CDR1 GTSNPN and CDR2 SVGIG come from the germline V gene (reference sequence). The CDR3 spells CAWSLGGGSADTQYF. CDR3 nucleotides: TGTGCCTGGAGTCTCGGGGGTGGTTCCGCAGATACGCAGTATTTT. Full variable domain (remainder filled in from reference TRBV30 and TRBJ2-3): SQTIHQWPATLVQPVGSPLSLECTVEGTSNPNLYWYRQAAGRGLQLLFYSVGIGQISSEVPQNLSASRPQDRQFILSSKKLLLSDSGFYLCAWSLGGGSADTQYFGPGTRLTVL.